This T cell receptor beta chain is from a study of graft-versus-host responses after intestinal transplantation. Across the study: Tacrolimus and steroids were given for about three years to all recipients after anti-thymocyte globulin induction.

Study-level findings and limits: After transplant, early declines in HvG clones were associated with peak levels of circulating GvH clones.

Data came from immunoSEQ multiplex PCR; TCRdb stores just in-frame clones and leaves some out. The profile shows 50,000 to 80,000 clones, roughly 90% of them singletons. On this clone itself: Antigen unknown.

CDR3 size: 15 residues. Per the germline V gene, CDR1 is SNHLY and CDR2 is FYNNEI. V lost 7 bases to trimming and J lost 3 bases; unmatched junction nucleotides: 9. This clonotype was obtained from a human donor who was the organ donor for an intestinal transplant. This material consisted of unstimulated CD8+ T cells sorted from spleen or lymph node cells, taken before transplant. The V gene is TRBV2, the J gene TRBJ2-7; 10 bases line up with TRBD1. The CDR3 is CASKSGTGDIYEQYF. CDR3 sequence (DNA): TGTGCCAGCAAATCAGGGACAGGGGACATCTACGAGCAGTACTTC.